This T cell receptor (beta chain) was documented in a study of shared clonotypes between healthy human individuals. In the study's own analysis: ImmunoSEQ supplied junction-only sequences lacking quality scores, so filtering was different. The data were produced by immunoSEQ multiplex PCR, yet TCRdb's version contains in-frame clones alone and is incomplete. D and trimming come from the DNA, and the V and J calls and clone size come from that table. The sample records fewer than 600,000 clones, roughly 77% being singletons. In germline, CDR1 is KGHSH, CDR2 LQKENI. The CDR3 totals 17 residues. Trimming took 3 bases from V and 2 from J; bases not matched to a gene: 11. The donors, healthy adults who were HIV-negative, had experienced no recent acute infections or vaccinations. Nashville, Tennessee was home to all donors, who were Caucasian adults.

This sequence was found in a woman aged 40-49 years in good health. Some clones in this sample may be carry-over from other donors' samples. What was sequenced was PBMCs. The chain has TRBV18 and TRBJ2-3, with TRBD2 matching over 7 bases. CDR3: CASSPAQREYSTDTQYF. The CDR3 DNA sequence: TGTGCCAGCTCACCGGCCCAGCGGGAATACTCCACAGATACGCAGTATTTT. The full variable domain, rest sourced from reference TRBV18 and TRBJ2-3, is NAGVMQNPRHLVRRRGQEARLRCSPMKGHSHVYWYRQLPEEGLKFMVYLQKENIIDESGMPKERFSAEFPKEGPSILRIQQVVRGDSAAYFCASSPAQREYSTDTQYFGPGTRLTVL.